This T cell receptor (beta chain) appears in the sequencing data of a study of blood T cell repertoires in COVID-19. Study background: Samples of COVID-19 (acute and convalescent) were obtained from the United States, Italy and Spain. PBMCs, B-cell-depleted T cells, or T cells provided the cDNA or gDNA that made up the material.

As processed by the authors: Amplification of reference gene primers provided the estimated nucleated cell counts. Sequencing used immunoSEQ multiplex PCR; TCRdb keeps in-frame clones, though not all of them. For V, J and clone size, that table is used; D and trimming come from the DNA. The repertoire holds fewer than 300,000 clones, with around 89% as singletons. This CDR3 has 17 amino acids. Germline-derived CDR1 and CDR2 are SGHTA and FQGNSA. V gave up 0 bases and J gave up 9 bases; unmatched junction bases: 10. This clone has just one count. J is TRBJ1-6 and V is TRBV7-2, with 8 bases that match TRBD1. Sequences were obtained from peripheral blood. This clonotype originated in a middle-aged woman who had recovered from COVID-19. The CDR3 loop is CASSLAPPGTGGSPLHF. CDR3 nucleotide sequence: TGTGCCAGCAGCTTAGCACCCCCCGGGACAGGAGGTTCACCCCTCCACTTT.